The 23 T cell receptor beta chains given below trace back to one sample, sequenced in a study of T cell clonality in common variable immunodeficiency (dated by TCRdb to between 2014 and 2016). Library method: the immunoSEQ multiplex PCR assay. Held by TCRdb, this immuneACCESS table contains in-frame sequences only and omits some clones. Under half of the omission traces to an unresolved V gene where checked; the cause of the rest is unknown. This sample shows under 35,000 clones, and none of them turns up only once. The ten top clones hold 3.5% to 4.5% of the sample. The sequencing input was peripheral blood mononuclear cells. The receptor source for this set is a person aged 18-70 years in good health.

This clone was found many times. The CDR3 goes on 3 residues after the read ends, and that part is filled in from the germline J gene. The rearrangement joins TRBV6-2 or TRBV6-3 to TRBJ2-7, with 10 bases lining up with TRBD2. CDR1 and CDR2 from the germline V gene are MNHEY and SVGEGT. The CDR3 spans 17 residues. After removal of 2 bases from V and 5 bases from J, the junction contained 12 bases not matched to a gene. The CDR3 here is CASSYHGPSGSRNEQYF. CDR3 bases read: TGTGCCAGCAGTTACCACGGGCCTAGCGGGAGTAGGAACGAG.

This clone appeared a few times. The read finishes 3 residues shy of the CDR3 end, and the germline J gene is used to complete it. V is TRBV5-4 and J is TRBJ2-5; D possibly uses TRBD1 or TRBD2 (5 bases each). This CDR3 is built from 15 residues. V was cut by 4 bases and J by 1 base, with 14 bases left in between. CDR1 and CDR2 (germline): SGHNT, YYREEE (reference sequence). The CDR3 region is CASSPGSRGQETQYF. The sequenced part of the CDR3 DNA is TGTGCCAGCAGCCCGGGATCGAGGGGCCAAGAGACC. Combining the CDR3 with reference TRBV5-4 and TRBJ2-5 gives the whole variable domain ETGVTQSPTHLIKTRGQQVTLRCSSQSGHNTVSWYQQALGQGPQFIFQYYREEENGRGNFPPRFSGLQFPNYSSELNVNALELDDSALYLCASSPGSRGQETQYFGPGTRLLVL.

This clone was observed many times. With the read ending 3 residues before the CDR3 end, the germline J gene is used to fill in that end. The chain joins TRBV20-1 to TRBJ2-3, with 8 positions matching TRBD2. This CDR3 is built from 13 residues. Germline assignment: CDR1 DFQATT and CDR2 SNEGSKA (reference sequence). The chain's CDR3 is CSVRGLGRDTQYF. Incomplete CDR3 DNA: TGCAGCGTCAGGGGACTAGGGCGCGATACG.

The sample holds many counts of this clone. Coverage ceases 3 residues before the CDR3 finishes, and the germline J gene fills in the end. The J gene is TRBJ2-5, the V gene TRBV2, with TRBD1 matching 11 bases. The CDR3 length is 13 residues. Germline assignment: CDR1 SNHLY and CDR2 FYNNEI. V shed 9 bases, J shed 5 bases, and the junction held 5 bases outside the gene matches. The sequenced CDR3 bases are TGTGCCAGGGGGACAGGGGGATCTGAGACC. This translates into CARGTGGSET. The entire CDR3 protein reads CARGTGGSETQYF.

This clone was seen many times. The CDR3 extends 3 residues past the end of the read, so its final part is completed from the germline J gene. This chain links TRBV5-1 with TRBJ2-1; 7 bases are shared with TRBD2. The germline gives CDR1 SGHRS, CDR2 YFSETQ. The CDR3 loop spans 13 amino acids. The V segment lost 1 base and the J segment 5 bases; nucleotides outside the gene matches: 0. The CDR3 bases that were read are TGCGCCAGCAGCTTGCTAGCGGACAATGAG. Translation: CASSLLADNE. The full CDR3 sequence reads CASSLLADNEQFF.

The sample holds many counts of this clone. From the germline J gene comes the end of the CDR3, since the read stops 3 residues before it. This sequence joins TRBV2 and TRBJ2-1, with no clear D. The CDR3 length is 11 residues. CDR1 and CDR2 from the germline V gene are SNHLY and FYNNEI. V was trimmed by 6 bases and J by 4 bases, leaving 4 bases between them. Partial CDR3 DNA: TGTGCCAGCAGGTATTACAATGAG. Protein sequence: CASRYYNE. The complete CDR3 reads CASRYYNEQFF.

The sample holds a few counts of this clone. The observed sequence ends 3 residues before the CDR3 terminus, with the missing tail filled in from the germline J gene. This chain uses TRBV5-1 with TRBJ2-7; 16 positions match TRBD2. From germline, CDR1 is SGHRS and CDR2 YFSETQ. CDR3 length equals 19 residues. V dropped 2 bases and J dropped 3; count of bases not matched to a gene: 11. The sequenced part of the CDR3 DNA is TGCGCCAGCAGCTTATTACCCGGGACTAGCGGGAGGGCCGGCTACGAG. Encoded protein: CASSLLPGTSGRAGYE. The whole CDR3 is CASSLLPGTSGRAGYEQYF.

Many counts were recorded for this clone. The read ends 3 residues early relative to the CDR3; the germline J gene fills the gap. V and J are TRBV4-1 and TRBJ1-4; 8 nucleotides match TRBD1. CDR1 and CDR2 from the germline V gene are MGHRA and YSYEKL. The CDR3 spans 15 residues. V trimming: 4 bases; J trimming: 3 bases; junction bases outside the gene matches: 4. The CDR3 bases that were read are TGCGCCAGCAGCCTCCAGGGGGCATCTAATGAAAAA. Translating it yields CASSLQGASNEK. The entire CDR3 protein is CASSLQGASNEKLFF.

This clone has at least ten counts. The sequenced fragment ends 3 residues before the CDR3 boundary, so the rest is inferred from the germline J gene. This chain joins TRBV7-9 and TRBJ2-7, with D possibly being TRBD2 (6 bases). The CDR3 is 13 amino acids. Germline-derived CDR1 and CDR2 are SEHNR and FQNEAQ (reference sequence). Trimming cost V 5 bases and J 6 bases, with 14 bases left between them. The DNA read from the CDR3 is TGTGCCAGCAGCCCCTGGGGGGATGGCGAG. Its translation: CASSPWGDGE. The CDR3 in its entirety is CASSPWGDGEQYF.

This clone was seen at least ten times. Read sequence stops 3 residues before the CDR3 end, and the germline J gene provides the missing end. The V gene is TRBV6-2 or TRBV6-3, the J gene TRBJ2-3; the match to TRBD2 covers 7 bases. V gave up 5 bases and J gave up 3 bases; unmatched junction bases: 11. The germline gives CDR1 MNHEY, CDR2 SVGEGT. The CDR3 has 16 residues. CDR3 DNA (partial): TGTGCCAGCAGTGACGGGACTACCCTCGGGACAGATACG. Protein product: CASSDGTTLGTDT. The entire CDR3 is CASSDGTTLGTDTQYF.

This clone was detected many times. The sequence runs out 3 residues before the end of the CDR3; the remainder is reconstructed from the germline J gene. The chain employs TRBV20-1 and TRBJ2-2; tentative D call: TRBD2 (6 bases). Per the germline V gene, CDR1 is DFQATT and CDR2 is SNEGSKA (reference sequence). V gave up 0 bases and J gave up 1 base, with 12 bases separating them. CDR3 length equals 16 residues. Here the CDR3 reads CSARDRWRENTGELFF. Incomplete CDR3 DNA: TGCAGTGCTAGAGACCGTTGGCGGGAGAACACCGGGGAG.

This clone has at least ten counts. The covered CDR3 bases are TGTGCCAGCAGCGAGACAGGGGGCTATTCTTACGAG. It encodes CASSETGGYSYE. The full CDR3 protein reads CASSETGGYSYEQYF. This chain links TRBV7-2 with TRBJ2-7; 10 bases match TRBD1. The read ends 3 residues shy of where the CDR3 ends; the end is completed using the germline J gene. The trim removed 5 bases at V and 4 bases at J, leaving 8 bases unmatched. The V gene's germline CDR1 is SGHTA and CDR2 FQGNSA. The CDR3 has 15 amino acids.

Ten or more counts support this clone. The CDR3 extends 3 residues past the end of the read, so its final part is completed from the germline J gene. The J gene is TRBJ2-7, the V gene TRBV7-9; D is ambiguous. With 3 bases removed from V and 5 bases from J, the gap between germline ends came to 14 bases. Germline V gene data show CDR1 as SEHNR and CDR2 as FQNEAQ (reference sequence). The CDR3 loop spans 14 amino acids. CDR3 DNA (partial): TGTGCCAGCAGCTTTTCCTATCAAGAAAACGAG. Residues: CASSFSYQENE. The whole CDR3 protein is CASSFSYQENEQYF.

This clone came up many times. The sequenced fragment ends 3 residues before the CDR3 boundary, so the rest is inferred from the germline J gene. The chain combines TRBV30 with TRBJ2-5; 13 positions match TRBD2. The CDR3 length is 18 residues. The germline gives CDR1 GTSNPN, CDR2 SVGIG (reference sequence). V was pared by 0 bases and J by 5 bases, with 12 bases of the junction left unmatched. CDR3 protein: CAWSVPYGTSGISETQYF. CDR3 bases read: TGTGCCTGGAGTGTACCATATGGGACTAGCGGGATATCGGAGACC.

This clone was seen many times. The read finishes 3 residues shy of the CDR3 end, and the germline J gene is used to complete it. The rearrangement uses TRBV7-2 and TRBJ2-1; 11 bases map to TRBD2. CDR1 and CDR2 (germline): SGHTA, FQGNSA. The CDR3 has 15 amino acids. V lost 5 bases to trimming and J lost 4 bases; unmatched junction nucleotides: 4. The CDR3 DNA, read in part, is TGTGCCAGCAGCCTGGGACTAGCGGAGTACAATGAG. It is translated as CASSLGLAEYNE. The whole CDR3 protein is CASSLGLAEYNEQFF.

In its sample, this clone was seen many times. The CDR3 bases that were read are TGCGCCAGCAGCGCCGACAGGGGTTATTCACCC. Its translation is CASSADRGYSP. The CDR3 in full is CASSADRGYSPLHF. This chain uses TRBV5-1 with TRBJ1-6; 8 nucleotides agree with TRBD1. The sequence runs out 3 residues before the end of the CDR3; the remainder is reconstructed from the germline J gene. The ends lost 4 bases at V and 8 bases at J; junction bases unmatched: 5. CDR1 and CDR2 from the germline V gene are SGHRS and YFSETQ. This CDR3 has 14 amino acids.

This clone was seen ten or more times. The missing CDR3 end, 3 residues past where the read stops, is filled in from the germline J gene. The rearrangement links TRBV4-2 to TRBJ2-7; D is possibly TRBD2 (5 bases). The CDR3 extends over 15 amino acids. V gave up 4 bases and J gave up 3 bases, with 16 bases separating them. CDR1 and CDR2 (germline): LGHNA, YNFKEQ. The CDR3 DNA, read in part, is TGTGCCAGCAGCCTTGAAAGATACAGCGGCTACGAG. Amino acid sequence: CASSLERYSGYE. The whole CDR3 reads CASSLERYSGYEQYF.

This clone was observed at least ten times. The CDR3 end is not reached by the read, which stops 3 residues before it; the germline J gene fills it in. The chain combines TRBV11-2 with TRBJ2-3, with 7 nucleotides matching TRBD2. Trimming took 6 bases from V and 3 from J; bases not matched to a gene: 3. There are 13 residues in the CDR3. CDR1 is SGHAT, CDR2 FQNNGV, per germline. The CDR3 bases that were read are TGTGCCAGCAGTCCGGGACTAACAGATACG. Residues: CASSPGLTDT. The whole CDR3 is CASSPGLTDTQYF.

This clone was recorded many times. The read finishes 3 residues shy of the CDR3 end, and the germline J gene is used to complete it. J is TRBJ1-2 and V is TRBV4-2; TRBD1 matches 8 bases. The length of the CDR3 is 16 residues. The V gene's germline CDR1 is LGHNA and CDR2 YNFKEQ. Germline trimming cut 3 bases from V and 0 bases from J; bases unmatched to any gene: 6. CDR3 amino acids: CASSQGQVGPNYGYTF. Incomplete CDR3 DNA: TGTGCCAGCAGCCAGGGACAGGTGGGACCTAACTATGGC.

This clone was counted at least ten times. The missing CDR3 end, 3 residues past where the read stops, is filled in from the germline J gene. This rearrangement joins TRBV7-2 to TRBJ1-3; TRBD1 is a possible D gene (5 bases). CDR3 length: 15 residues. Germline CDR1 reads SGHTA; CDR2 reads FQGNSA. Trimming pared 4 bases from V and 4 bases from J, leaving 14 bases between. CDR3 DNA, as far as it was read: TGTGCCAGCAGCTCCGCCGGGGGGTTAGGAAACACC. It yields the protein CASSSAGGLGNT. The full CDR3 protein reads CASSSAGGLGNTIYF.

This clone has at least ten counts. The read ends 3 residues shy of where the CDR3 ends; the end is completed using the germline J gene. V and J are TRBV7-2 and TRBJ2-2; unclear D gene. Germline CDR1 reads SGHTA; CDR2 reads FQGNSA. V lost 3 bases to trimming and J lost 4 bases, with 9 bases between them. The CDR3 spans 14 residues. The CDR3 DNA, read in part, is TGTGCCAGCAGCTTTATACTTAGCACCGGGGAG. Translating it yields CASSFILSTGE. The whole CDR3 reads CASSFILSTGELFF.

This clone has ten or more counts. The CDR3 end is not reached by the read, which stops 3 residues before it; the germline J gene fills it in. V and J are TRBV5-1 and TRBJ1-1; D gene ambiguous. The CDR3 extends over 14 amino acids. Trimming removed 4 bases from V and 0 bases from J, with 10 bases in between. Germline-derived CDR1 and CDR2 are SGHRS and YFSETQ. The sequenced CDR3 bases are TGCGCCAGCAGCCATCCCACAGTGAACACTGAA. This sequence encodes CASSHPTVNTE. The CDR3, in full, reads CASSHPTVNTEAFF.

As regards this clone: The read finishes 3 residues shy of the CDR3 end, and the germline J gene is used to complete it. The J gene is TRBJ1-5, the V gene TRBV16; TRBD1 might be the D (6 bases). The CDR3 is 15 residues long. Trimming cost V 0 bases and J 7 bases, with 13 bases left between them. Germline CDR1 and CDR2: KGHSY and FQNENV. This chain's CDR3 is CASSQSPGGHQPQHF. CDR3 DNA (partial): TGTGCCAGCAGCCAATCGCCCGGGGGGCACCAGCCC.